Listed below are T cell receptor beta chains from one sample, sequenced in a study of blood T cell repertoires in COVID-19. The repertoire was sequenced with immunoSEQ multiplex PCR; TCRdb's copy has only in-frame clones and lacks some. Among about 410,000 clones listed, approximately 91% were seen once. The specimen was peripheral blood. The receptors come from a woman in her forties with COVID-19, enrolled during active disease. CDR3s include the opening cysteine and the closing phenylalanine or tryptophan. D genes are given only for firm matches. Clone sizes are given selectively: once, few, many, or a class where the clone is expanded.

clone_size,v_call,d_call,j_call,cdr3_aa,cdr3_nt
NA,TRBV28,NA,TRBJ1-2,CASSRPKGTTTGYTF,TGTGCCAGCAGTAGACCGAAGGGGACTACGACCGGCTACACCTTC
NA,TRBV29-1,TRBD2,TRBJ2-3,CSVEDWRGGPDTQYF,TGCAGCGTTGAAGATTGGCGGGGGGGCCCAGATACGCAGTATTTT
NA,TRBV28,NA,TRBJ1-2,CASSFHPGKPRFNYGYTF,TGTGCCAGCAGTTTTCATCCAGGGAAGCCAAGATTTAACTATGGCTACACCTTC
NA,TRBV19,TRBD1,TRBJ1-5,CASGNRGNQPQHF,TGTGCCAGTGGCAACAGGGGGAATCAGCCCCAGCATTTT
NA,TRBV19,NA,TRBJ1-1,CASSIAPDRNTEAFF,TGTGCCAGTAGTATCGCCCCGGACAGGAACACTGAAGCTTTCTTT
NA,TRBV6-6,TRBD1,TRBJ1-2,CASSYFLDRGRSGYTF,TGTGCCAGCAGTTACTTCCTGGACAGGGGGCGGAGTGGCTACACCTTC
NA,TRBV29-1,NA,TRBJ2-5,CSVGAFPPEETQYF,TGCAGCGTTGGAGCCTTTCCCCCCGAAGAGACCCAGTACTTC
once,TRBV7-9,TRBD1,TRBJ1-6,CASSPGTASPLHF,TGTGCCAGCAGCCCCGGGACAGCGTCACCCCTCCACTTT
NA,TRBV29-1,NA,TRBJ2-3,CSAGRGSKTDTQYF,TGCAGCGCTGGACGGGGAAGCAAGACAGATACGCAGTATTTT
NA,TRBV19,NA,TRBJ1-3,CASSAGIDGNTIYF,TGTGCCAGTAGCGCGGGGATCGATGGAAACACCATATATTTT
NA,TRBV6-5,NA,TRBJ1-3,CASVRQLSSGNTIYF,TGTGCCAGCGTGCGACAATTGAGCTCTGGAAACACCATATATTTT
NA,TRBV12-3/TRBV12-4,NA,TRBJ1-2,CASSLAKGIGYTF,TGTGCCAGCAGTTTAGCGAAGGGGATCGGCTACACCTTC
NA,TRBV24-1,TRBD1,TRBJ2-2,CATRDRAVTGELFF,TGTGCCACCAGGGACAGGGCAGTCACCGGGGAGCTGTTTTTT
few,TRBV2,TRBD1,TRBJ1-4,CASSVRQGTNEKLFF,TGTGCCAGCAGTGTACGACAGGGGACTAATGAAAAACTGTTTTTT
NA,TRBV28,NA,TRBJ1-6,CASRTGTFNSPLHF,TGTGCCAGCAGGACAGGTACCTTTAATTCACCCCTCCACTTT
NA,TRBV29-1,NA,TRBJ2-1,CSAAGSTSYNEQFF,TGCAGCGCTGCCGGGAGTACGTCCTACAATGAGCAGTTCTTC